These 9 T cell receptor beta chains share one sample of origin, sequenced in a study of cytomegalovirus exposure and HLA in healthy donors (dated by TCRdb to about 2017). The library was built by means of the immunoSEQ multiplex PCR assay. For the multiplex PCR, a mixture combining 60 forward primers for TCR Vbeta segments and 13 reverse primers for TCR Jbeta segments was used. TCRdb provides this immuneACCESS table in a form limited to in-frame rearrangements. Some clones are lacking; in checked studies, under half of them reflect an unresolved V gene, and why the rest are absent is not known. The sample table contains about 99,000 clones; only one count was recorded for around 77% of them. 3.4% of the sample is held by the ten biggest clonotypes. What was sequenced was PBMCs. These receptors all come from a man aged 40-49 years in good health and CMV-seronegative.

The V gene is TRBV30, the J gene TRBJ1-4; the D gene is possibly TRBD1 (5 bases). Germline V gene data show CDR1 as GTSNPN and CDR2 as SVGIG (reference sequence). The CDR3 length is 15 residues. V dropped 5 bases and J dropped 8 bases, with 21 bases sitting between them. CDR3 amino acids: CAWGSAGGGAEKLFF. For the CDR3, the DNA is TGTGCCTGGGGATCAGCGGGGGGAGGGGCGGAAAAACTGTTTTTT.

CDR3 sequence reads: CSVLPGTSNTEAFF. As DNA, the CDR3 is TGCAGCGTTTTACCCGGGACATCGAACACTGAAGCTTTCTTT. J is TRBJ1-1 and V is TRBV29-1; D is perhaps TRBD1 (6 bases). The germline V gene encodes CDR1 SQVTM and CDR2 ANQGSEA. V gave up 5 bases and J gave up 1 base, with 14 bases separating them. CDR3 length: 14 residues.

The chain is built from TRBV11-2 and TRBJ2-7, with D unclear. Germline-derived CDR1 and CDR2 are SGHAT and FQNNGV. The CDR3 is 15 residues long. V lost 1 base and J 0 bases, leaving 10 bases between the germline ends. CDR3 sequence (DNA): TGTGCCAGCAGCTTAGTACCAGGAAACTCCTACGAGCAGTACTTC. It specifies CASSLVPGNSYEQYF.

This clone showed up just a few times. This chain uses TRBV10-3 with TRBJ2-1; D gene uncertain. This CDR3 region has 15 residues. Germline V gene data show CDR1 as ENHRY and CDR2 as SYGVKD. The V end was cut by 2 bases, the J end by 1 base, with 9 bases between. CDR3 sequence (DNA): TGTGCCATCAGTGAGGTTTCAGGATCCTACAATGAGCAGTTCTTC. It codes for CAISEVSGSYNEQFF.

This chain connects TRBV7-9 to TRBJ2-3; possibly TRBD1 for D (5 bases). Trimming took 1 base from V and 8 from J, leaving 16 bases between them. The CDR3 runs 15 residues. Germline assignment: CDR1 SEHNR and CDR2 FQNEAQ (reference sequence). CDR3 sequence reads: CASSLVSGHIGTQYF. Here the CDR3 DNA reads TGTGCCAGCAGCTTAGTGTCAGGGCACATTGGTACGCAGTATTTT.

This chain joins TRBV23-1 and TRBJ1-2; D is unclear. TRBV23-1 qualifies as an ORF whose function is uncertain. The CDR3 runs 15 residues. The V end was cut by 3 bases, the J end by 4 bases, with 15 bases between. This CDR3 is CASSHVSGELYGYTF. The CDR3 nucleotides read TGCGCCAGCAGTCATGTCAGTGGGGAGCTCTATGGCTACACCTTC.

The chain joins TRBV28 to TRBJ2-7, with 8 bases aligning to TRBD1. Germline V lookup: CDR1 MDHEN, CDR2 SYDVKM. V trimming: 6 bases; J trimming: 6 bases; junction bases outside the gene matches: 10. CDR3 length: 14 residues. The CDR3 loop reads CASSPGQALGEQYF. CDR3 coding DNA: TGTGCCAGCAGCCCGGGACAGGCCCTCGGCGAGCAGTACTTC.

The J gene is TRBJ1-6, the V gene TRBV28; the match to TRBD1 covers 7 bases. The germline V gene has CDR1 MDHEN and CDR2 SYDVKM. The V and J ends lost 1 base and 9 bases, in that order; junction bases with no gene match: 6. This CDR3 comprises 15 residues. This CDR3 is CASSLSEGASSPLHF. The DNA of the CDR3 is TGTGCCAGCAGTTTATCGGAGGGGGCTAGTTCACCCCTCCACTTT.

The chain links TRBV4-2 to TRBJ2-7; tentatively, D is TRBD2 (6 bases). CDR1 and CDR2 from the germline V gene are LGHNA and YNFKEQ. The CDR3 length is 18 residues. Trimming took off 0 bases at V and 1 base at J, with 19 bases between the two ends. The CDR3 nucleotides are TGTGCCAGCAGCCAAGATCTTTCACTAGCTGGACTTTCCTACGAGCAGTACTTC. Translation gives CASSQDLSLAGLSYEQYF.